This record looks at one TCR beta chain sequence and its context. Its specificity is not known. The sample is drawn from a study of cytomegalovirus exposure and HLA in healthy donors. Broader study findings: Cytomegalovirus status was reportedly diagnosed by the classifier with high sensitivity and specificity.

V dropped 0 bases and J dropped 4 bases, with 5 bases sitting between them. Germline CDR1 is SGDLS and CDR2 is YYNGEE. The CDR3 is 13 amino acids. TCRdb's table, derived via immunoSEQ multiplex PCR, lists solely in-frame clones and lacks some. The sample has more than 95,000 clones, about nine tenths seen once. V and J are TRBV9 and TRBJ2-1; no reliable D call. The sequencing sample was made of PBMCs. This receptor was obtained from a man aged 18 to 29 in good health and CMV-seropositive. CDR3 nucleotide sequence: TGTGCCAGCAGCGTAGAACATTACAATGAGCAGTTCTTC. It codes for CASSVEHYNEQFF. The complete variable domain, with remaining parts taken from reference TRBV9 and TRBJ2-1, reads DSGVTQTPKHLITATGQRVTLRCSPRSGDLSVYWYQQSLDQGLQFLIQYYNGEERAKGNILERFSAQQFPDLHSELNLSSLELGDSALYFCASSVEHYNEQFFGPGTRLTVL.